This T cell receptor beta chain comes out of a study of T cell responses to AZD1222 COVID-19 vaccine. The CDR3 runs to 14 residues. The V and J ends lost 6 bases and 0 bases respectively, with 9 bases between them. Germline V CDR1 and CDR2: SNHLY, FYNNEI. Assay used: immunoSEQ multiplex PCR; TCRdb lists only in-frame clones, some missing. Of about 180,000 clones in the sample, approximately 90% were seen once. Regarding the study as a whole: It was only a handful of AZD1222 recipients who were seropositive at baseline.

In the case of this clone: Antigen: not known.

The sequencing used peripheral blood, collected on day 0 of AZD1222 vaccination. The chain carries TRBV2 and TRBJ1-3; D remains ambiguous. The TCR comes from an adult in good health. The chain's CDR3 is CASSHSDSGNTIYF. DNA for the CDR3: TGTGCCAGCAGCCACTCAGACTCTGGAAACACCATATATTTT.